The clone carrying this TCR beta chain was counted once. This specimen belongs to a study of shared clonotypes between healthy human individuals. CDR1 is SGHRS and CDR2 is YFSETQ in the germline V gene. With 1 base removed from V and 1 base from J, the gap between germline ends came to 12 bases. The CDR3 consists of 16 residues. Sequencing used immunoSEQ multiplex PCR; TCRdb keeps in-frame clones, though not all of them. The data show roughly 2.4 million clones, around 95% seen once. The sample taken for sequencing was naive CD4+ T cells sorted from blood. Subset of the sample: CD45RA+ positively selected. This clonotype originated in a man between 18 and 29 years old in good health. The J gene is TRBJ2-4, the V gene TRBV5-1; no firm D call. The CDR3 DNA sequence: TGCGCCAGCAGCTTGTACCATAACTCTGCCAAAAACATTCAGTACTTC. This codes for CASSLYHNSAKNIQYF.